The clone carrying this TCR beta chain was seen many times. These data belong to a study of patients and donors after allogeneic stem cell transplantation. J was trimmed by 4 bases and V by 2 bases; bases with no gene match: 3. The CDR3 has 14 residues. The germline CDR1 and CDR2 sequences are MNHEY and SVGAGI. TCRdb ran MiXCR on the RT-PCR reads and lists one entry per CDR3 protein. The profile shows more than 850,000 distinct CDR3 sequences, under 20% of them singletons. Sequenced material: blood, either unsorted or a sorted T cell fraction (not recorded which). The V gene is TRBV6-5, the J gene TRBJ2-7; TRBD2 matches 9 bases. This sequence originates from a human donor who was either an allogeneic HSCT recipient or a stem cell or donor lymphocyte infusion donor (not recorded which). It is not recorded whose cells these are; they may come from a transplant donor. DNA for the CDR3: TGTGCCAGCAGTTACCGAGCGGGAGGATACGAGCAGTACTTC. This gives the protein CASSYRAGGYEQYF.